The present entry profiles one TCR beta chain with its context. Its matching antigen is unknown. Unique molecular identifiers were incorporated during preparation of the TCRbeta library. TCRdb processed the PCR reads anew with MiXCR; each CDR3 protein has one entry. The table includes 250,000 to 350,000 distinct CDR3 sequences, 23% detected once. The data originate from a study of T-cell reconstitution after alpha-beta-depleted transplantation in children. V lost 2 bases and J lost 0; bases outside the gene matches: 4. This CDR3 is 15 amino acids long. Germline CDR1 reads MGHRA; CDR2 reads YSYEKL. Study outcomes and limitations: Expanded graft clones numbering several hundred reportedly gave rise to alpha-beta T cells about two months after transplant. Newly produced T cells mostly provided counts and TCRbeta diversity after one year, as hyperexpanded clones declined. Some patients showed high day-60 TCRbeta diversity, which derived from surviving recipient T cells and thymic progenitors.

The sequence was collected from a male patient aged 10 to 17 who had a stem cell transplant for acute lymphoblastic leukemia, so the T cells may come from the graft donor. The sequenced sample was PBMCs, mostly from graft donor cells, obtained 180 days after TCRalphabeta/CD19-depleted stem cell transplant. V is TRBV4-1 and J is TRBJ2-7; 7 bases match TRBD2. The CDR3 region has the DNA TGCGCCAGCAGCCAACTAGGACTAGGCTCCTACGAGCAGTACTTC. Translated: CASSQLGLGSYEQYF.